The table lists the clone carrying this TCR beta chain with a few counts. In making TCR cDNA, 5'RACE template switching added a universal primer site and UMIs to it. Each CDR3 protein is one row after TCRdb ran MiXCR on the 5' RACE reads. The data contain approximately 58,000 distinct CDR3 sequences, around 5.4% of them singletons. This CDR3 has 15 amino acids. Germline CDR1 MNHNY, CDR2 SVGAGI (reference sequence). The junction had 6 bases not matched to a gene; V was cut back by 5 bases and J by 2 bases. The data were obtained in a study of T cells after yellow fever vaccination. Study context: CD3, CD45RA, CCR7 and CD95 sorting yielded EM, EMRA, CM and Tscm memory subsets.

Study-level results: Weaker in magnitude, the secondary response showed a faster peak on day 5 versus 15. Only a small proportion of the clonotypes turned up in both the CD4 and the CD8 compartments, likely arising from convergent recombination.

This TCR was sampled from a man aged 18 to 30 who received the YFV17D yellow fever vaccine. The starting material was PBMCs, either bulk or a sorted T-cell subset (CD4+, CD8+, memory, or dextramer-sorted; not recorded which), obtained on the day of the yellow fever booster vaccination. The V call is TRBV6-6, the J call TRBJ2-7; 10 bases are shared with TRBD1. This CDR3 reads CASSTRQGATYEQYF. CDR3 DNA sequence: TGTGCCAGCAGTACTAGACAGGGGGCTACCTACGAGCAGTACTTC.